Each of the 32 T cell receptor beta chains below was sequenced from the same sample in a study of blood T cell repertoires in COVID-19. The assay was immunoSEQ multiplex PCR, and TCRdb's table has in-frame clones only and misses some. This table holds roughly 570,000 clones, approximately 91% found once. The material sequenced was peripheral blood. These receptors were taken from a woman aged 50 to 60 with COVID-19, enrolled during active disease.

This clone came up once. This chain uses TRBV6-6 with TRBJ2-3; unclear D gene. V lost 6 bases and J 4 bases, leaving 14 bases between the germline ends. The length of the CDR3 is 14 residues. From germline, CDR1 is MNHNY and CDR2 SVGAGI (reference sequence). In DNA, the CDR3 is TGTGCCAGCAGACTTAACCTCAACCCAGATACGCAGTATTTT. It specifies CASRLNLNPDTQYF.

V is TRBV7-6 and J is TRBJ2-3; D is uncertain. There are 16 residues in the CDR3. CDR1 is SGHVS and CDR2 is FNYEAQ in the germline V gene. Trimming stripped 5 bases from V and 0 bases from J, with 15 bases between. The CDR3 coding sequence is TGTGCCAGCAGCCCTCGGTCTGCAACTAGCACAGATACGCAGTATTTT. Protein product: CASSPRSATSTDTQYF.

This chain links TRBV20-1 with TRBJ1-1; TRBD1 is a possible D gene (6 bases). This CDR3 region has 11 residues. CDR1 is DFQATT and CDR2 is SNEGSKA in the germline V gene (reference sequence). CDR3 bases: TGCAGCGCCGAGGGGGACACTGAAGCTTTCTTT. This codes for CSAEGDTEAFF.

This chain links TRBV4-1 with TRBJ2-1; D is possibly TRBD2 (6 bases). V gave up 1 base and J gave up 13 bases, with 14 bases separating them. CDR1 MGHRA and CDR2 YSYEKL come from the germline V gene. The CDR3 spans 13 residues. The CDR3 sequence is CASSQVGGVDQFF. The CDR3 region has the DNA TGCGCCAGCAGCCAAGTCGGCGGGGTAGATCAGTTCTTC.

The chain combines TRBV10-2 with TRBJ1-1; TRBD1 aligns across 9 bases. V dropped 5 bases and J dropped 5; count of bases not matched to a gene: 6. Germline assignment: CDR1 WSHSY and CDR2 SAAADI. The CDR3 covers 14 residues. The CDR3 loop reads CASSFGTGKTEAFF. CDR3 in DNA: TGCGCCAGCAGTTTCGGGACAGGGAAAACTGAAGCTTTCTTT.

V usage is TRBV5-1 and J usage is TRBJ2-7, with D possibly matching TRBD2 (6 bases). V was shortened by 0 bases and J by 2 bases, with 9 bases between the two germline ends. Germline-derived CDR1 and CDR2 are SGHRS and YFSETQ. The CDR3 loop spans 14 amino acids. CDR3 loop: CASSLVTGAYEQYF. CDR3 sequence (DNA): TGCGCCAGCAGCTTGGTAACGGGGGCCTACGAGCAGTACTTC.

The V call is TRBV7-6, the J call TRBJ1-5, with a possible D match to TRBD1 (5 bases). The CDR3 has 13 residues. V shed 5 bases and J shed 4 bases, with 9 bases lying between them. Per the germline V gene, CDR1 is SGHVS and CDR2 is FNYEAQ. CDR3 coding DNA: TGTGCCAGCAGCGCGGGACCGAATCAGCCCCAGCATTTT. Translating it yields CASSAGPNQPQHF.

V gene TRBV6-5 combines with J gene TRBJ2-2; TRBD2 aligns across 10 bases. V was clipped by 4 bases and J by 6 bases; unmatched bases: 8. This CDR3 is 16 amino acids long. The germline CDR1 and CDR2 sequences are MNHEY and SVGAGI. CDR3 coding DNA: TGTGCCAGCAGTTTCTTAGCGGGGGGATCATCCGGGGAGCTGTTTTTT. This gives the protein CASSFLAGGSSGELFF.

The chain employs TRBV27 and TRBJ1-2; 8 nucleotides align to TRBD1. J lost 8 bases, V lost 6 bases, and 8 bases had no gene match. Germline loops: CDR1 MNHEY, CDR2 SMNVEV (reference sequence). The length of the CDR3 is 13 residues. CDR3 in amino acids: CASSSRQGRGYTF. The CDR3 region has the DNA TGTGCCAGCAGCTCCAGACAGGGGAGAGGCTACACCTTC.

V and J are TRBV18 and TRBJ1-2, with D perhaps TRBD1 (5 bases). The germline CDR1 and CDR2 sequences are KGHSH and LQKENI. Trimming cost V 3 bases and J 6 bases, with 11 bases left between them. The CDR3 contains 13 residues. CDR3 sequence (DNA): TGTGCCAGCTCACCGGGGCACGGGCATGGCTACACCTTC. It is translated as CASSPGHGHGYTF.

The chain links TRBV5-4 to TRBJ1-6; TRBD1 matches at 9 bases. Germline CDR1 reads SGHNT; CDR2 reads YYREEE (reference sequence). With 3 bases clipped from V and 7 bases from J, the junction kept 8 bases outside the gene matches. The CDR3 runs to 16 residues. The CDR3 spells CASSSKRTGENSPLHF. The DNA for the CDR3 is TGTGCCAGCAGCTCGAAGAGGACAGGGGAAAATTCACCCCTCCACTTT.

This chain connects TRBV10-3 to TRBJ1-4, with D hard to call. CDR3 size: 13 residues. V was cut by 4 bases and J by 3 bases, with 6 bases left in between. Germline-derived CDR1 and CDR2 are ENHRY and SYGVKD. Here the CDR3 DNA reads TGTGCCATCAGTGGGCAGTCTAATGAAAAACTGTTTTTT. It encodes CAISGQSNEKLFF.

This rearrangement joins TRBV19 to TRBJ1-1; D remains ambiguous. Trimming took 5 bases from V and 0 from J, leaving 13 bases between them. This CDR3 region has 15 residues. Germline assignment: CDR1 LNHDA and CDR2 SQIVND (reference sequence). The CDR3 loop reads CASSSRGTMNTEAFF. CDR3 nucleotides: TGTGCCAGTAGTTCCCGTGGCACTATGAACACTGAAGCTTTCTTT.

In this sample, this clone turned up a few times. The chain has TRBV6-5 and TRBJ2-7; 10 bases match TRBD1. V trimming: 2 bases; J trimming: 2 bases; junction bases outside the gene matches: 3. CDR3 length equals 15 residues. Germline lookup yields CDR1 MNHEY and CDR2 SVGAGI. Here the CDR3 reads CASSYRGQGAYEQYF. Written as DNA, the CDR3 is TGTGCCAGCAGTTACCGAGGACAGGGGGCCTACGAGCAGTACTTC.

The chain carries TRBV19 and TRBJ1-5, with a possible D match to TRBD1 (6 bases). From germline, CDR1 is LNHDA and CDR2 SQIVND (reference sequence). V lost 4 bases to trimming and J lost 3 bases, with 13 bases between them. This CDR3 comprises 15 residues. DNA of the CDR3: TGTGCCAGTAGTAAGGGGGTGGGGACCAATCAGCCCCAGCATTTT. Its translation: CASSKGVGTNQPQHF.

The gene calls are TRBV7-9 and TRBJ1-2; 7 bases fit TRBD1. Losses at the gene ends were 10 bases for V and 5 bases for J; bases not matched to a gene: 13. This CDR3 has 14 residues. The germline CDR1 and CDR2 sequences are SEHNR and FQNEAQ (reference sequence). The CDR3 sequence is CATASTGLRYGYTF. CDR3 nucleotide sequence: TGTGCCACAGCATCGACAGGGCTAAGATATGGCTACACCTTC.

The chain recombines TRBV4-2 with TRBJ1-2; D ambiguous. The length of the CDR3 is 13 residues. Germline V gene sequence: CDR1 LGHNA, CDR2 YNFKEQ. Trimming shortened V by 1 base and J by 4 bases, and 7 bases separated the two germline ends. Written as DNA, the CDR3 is TGTGCCAGCAGCCAAGGTCCGGGCTATGGCTACACCTTC. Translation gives CASSQGPGYGYTF.

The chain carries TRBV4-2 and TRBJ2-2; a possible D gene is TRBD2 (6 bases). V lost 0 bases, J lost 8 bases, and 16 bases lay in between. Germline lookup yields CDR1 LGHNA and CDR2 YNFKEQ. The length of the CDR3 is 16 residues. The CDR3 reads CASSQDRSQGGGELFF. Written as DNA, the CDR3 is TGTGCCAGCAGCCAAGATAGGTCGCAGGGAGGAGGGGAGCTGTTTTTT.

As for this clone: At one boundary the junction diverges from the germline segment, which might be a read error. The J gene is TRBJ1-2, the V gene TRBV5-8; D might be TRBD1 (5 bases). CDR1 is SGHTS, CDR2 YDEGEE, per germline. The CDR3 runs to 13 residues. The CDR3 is CASSLVGDYGYTF. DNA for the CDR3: TGTGCCAGCAGTTTGGTAGGGGACTATGGCTACACCTTC. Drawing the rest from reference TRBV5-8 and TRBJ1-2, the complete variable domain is EAGVTQSPTHLIKTRGQQATLRCSPISGHTSVYWYQQALGLGLQFLLWYDEGEERNRGNFPPRFSGRQFPNYSSELNVNALELEDSALYLCASSLVGDYGYTFGSGTRLTVV.

As DNA, the CDR3 is TGTGCCACCAGCAGAGTGGGAACATCCCGGGGTTCACCCCTCCACTTT. This sequence encodes CATSRVGTSRGSPLHF. The V and J genes are TRBV15 and TRBJ1-6, with D hard to call. Trimming removed 1 base from V and 9 bases from J, with 16 bases in between. This CDR3 is 16 amino acids long. Germline CDR1 is LNHNV and CDR2 is YYDKDF (reference sequence).

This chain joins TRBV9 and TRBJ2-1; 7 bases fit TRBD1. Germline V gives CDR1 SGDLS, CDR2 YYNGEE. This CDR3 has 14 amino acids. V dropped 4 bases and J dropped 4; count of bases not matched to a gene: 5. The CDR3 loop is CASSLGQRYNEQFF. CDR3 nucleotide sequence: TGTGCCAGCAGCTTGGGACAGAGATACAATGAGCAGTTCTTC.

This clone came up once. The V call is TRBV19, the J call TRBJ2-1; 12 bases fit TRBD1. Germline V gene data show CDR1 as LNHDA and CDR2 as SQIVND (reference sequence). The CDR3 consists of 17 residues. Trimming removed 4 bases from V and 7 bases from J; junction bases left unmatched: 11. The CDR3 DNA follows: TGTGCCAGTAGTACACTCCGGGACAGGGGGCAAGTGAATGAGCAGTTCTTC. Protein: CASSTLRDRGQVNEQFF.

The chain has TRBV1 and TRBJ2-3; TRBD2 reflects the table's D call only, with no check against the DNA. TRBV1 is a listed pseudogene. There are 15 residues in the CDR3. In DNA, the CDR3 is TGCACCAGCAGCCTCCCGACTAACTCTACAGATACGCAGTATTTT. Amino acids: CTSSLPTNSTDTQYF.

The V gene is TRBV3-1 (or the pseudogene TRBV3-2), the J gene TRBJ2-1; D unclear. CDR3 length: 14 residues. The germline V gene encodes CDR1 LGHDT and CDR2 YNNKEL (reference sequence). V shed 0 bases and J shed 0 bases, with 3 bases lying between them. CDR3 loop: CASSQDSSYNEQFF. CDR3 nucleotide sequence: TGTGCCAGCAGCCAAGATAGCTCCTACAATGAGCAGTTCTTC.

In nucleotides, the CDR3 is TGCGCCAGCAGCTTTGAGGCGGTTTATGGCTACACCTTC. As protein: CASSFEAVYGYTF. The chain joins TRBV5-1 to TRBJ1-2; D gene uncertain. Deletions cut 2 bases from V and 5 bases from J, with 10 bases between. Looked up from germline, CDR1 is SGHRS and CDR2 is YFSETQ. The CDR3 consists of 13 residues.

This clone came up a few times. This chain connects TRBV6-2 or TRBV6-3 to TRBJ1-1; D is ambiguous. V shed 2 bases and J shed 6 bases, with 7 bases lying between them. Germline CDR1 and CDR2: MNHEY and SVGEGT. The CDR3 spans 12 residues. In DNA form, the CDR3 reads TGTGCCAGCAGTTACGTCCAGGCTGAAGCTTTCTTT. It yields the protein CASSYVQAEAFF.

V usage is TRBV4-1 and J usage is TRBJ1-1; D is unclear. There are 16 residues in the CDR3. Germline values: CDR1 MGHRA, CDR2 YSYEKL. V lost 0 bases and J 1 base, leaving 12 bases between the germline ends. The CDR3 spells CASSQDPPPGNTEAFF. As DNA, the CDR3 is TGCGCCAGCAGCCAAGATCCGCCCCCAGGGAACACTGAAGCTTTCTTT.

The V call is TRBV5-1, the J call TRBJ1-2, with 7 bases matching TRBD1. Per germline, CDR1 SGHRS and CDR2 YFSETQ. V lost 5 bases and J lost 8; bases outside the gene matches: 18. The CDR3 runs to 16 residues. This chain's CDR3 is CASRPSGLTGVGGYTF. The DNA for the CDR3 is TGCGCCAGCAGGCCTTCAGGGCTAACAGGGGTTGGCGGCTACACCTTC. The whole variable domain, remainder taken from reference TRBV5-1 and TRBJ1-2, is KAGVTQTPRYLIKTRGQQVTLSCSPISGHRSVSWYQQTPGQGLQFLFEYFSETQRNKGNFPGRFSGRQFSNSRSEMNVSTLELGDSALYLCASRPSGLTGVGGYTFGSGTRLTVV.

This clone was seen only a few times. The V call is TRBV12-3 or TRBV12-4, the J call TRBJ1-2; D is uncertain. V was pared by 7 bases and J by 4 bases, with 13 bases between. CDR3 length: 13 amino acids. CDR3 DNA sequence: TGTGCCAGCACCCCTCGAACATTCTATGGCTACACCTTC. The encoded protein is CASTPRTFYGYTF.

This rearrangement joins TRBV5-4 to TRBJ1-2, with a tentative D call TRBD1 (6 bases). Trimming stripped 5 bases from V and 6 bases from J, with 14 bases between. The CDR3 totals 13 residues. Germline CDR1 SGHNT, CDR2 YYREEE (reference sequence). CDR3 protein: CASSRGGFDGYTF. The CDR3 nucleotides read TGTGCCAGCAGTAGGGGGGGATTTGATGGCTACACCTTC.

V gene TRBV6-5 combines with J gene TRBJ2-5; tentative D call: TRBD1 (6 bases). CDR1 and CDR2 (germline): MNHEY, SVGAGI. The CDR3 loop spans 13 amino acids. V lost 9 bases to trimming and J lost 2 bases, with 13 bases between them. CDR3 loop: CASQGQRQETQYF. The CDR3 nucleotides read TGTGCCAGTCAAGGACAGAGGCAAGAGACCCAGTACTTC.

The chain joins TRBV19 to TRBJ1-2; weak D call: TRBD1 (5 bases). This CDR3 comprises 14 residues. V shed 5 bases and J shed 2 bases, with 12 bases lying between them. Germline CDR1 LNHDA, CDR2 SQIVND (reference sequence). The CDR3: CASSPLGGNYGYTF. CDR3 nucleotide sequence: TGTGCCAGTAGTCCGTTGGGGGGGAACTATGGCTACACCTTC.